The TCR beta chain described here comes from a study of CD8 T cells in ankylosing spondylitis. Whole-study results and caveats: In the blood and synovial fluid of reactive arthritis, some motif variants had been previously reported. Among TCR beta sequences, a motif of roughly 8 highly homologous variants appeared characteristic of ankylosing spondylitis blood.

This clonotype was observed a handful of times. Its target is unknown. V was pared by 5 bases and J by 5 bases, with 7 bases of the junction left unmatched. The length of the CDR3 is 15 residues. TCRdb itself ran the 5' RACE reads through MiXCR, one entry per CDR3 protein. The repertoire holds about 540,000 distinct CDR3 sequences, about 13% seen once, with nearly 7% in the top ten. The gene calls are TRBV12-3 or TRBV12-4 and TRBJ2-5; 11 nucleotides match TRBD2. What was sequenced was blood, either unsorted or a sorted T cell fraction (not recorded which). This clonotype was obtained from a male donor with ankylosing spondylitis. In nucleotides, the CDR3 is TGTGCCAGCAGTCCGACTAGCGGGACGGGGGAGACCCAGTACTTC. This translates into CASSPTSGTGETQYF.